This record looks at one TCR beta chain sequence and its context. The junction shows a germline mismatch at one end, possibly a read error. Profiled with immunoSEQ multiplex PCR; TCRdb holds only in-frame clones, not every one. The sample shows roughly 500,000 clones, approximately 95% of them seen only once. This entry belongs to a study of shared clonotypes between healthy human individuals. Looked up from germline, CDR1 is SGHTA and CDR2 is FQGTGA. This CDR3 has 14 amino acids. The receptor comes from a woman in her twenties or thirties in good health. The sequenced sample was naive CD4+ T cells sorted from blood. Regarding subset: CD45RA+ positively selected. The chain joins TRBV7-3 to TRBJ2-3, with 9 bases that match TRBD2. The CDR3 spells CASSLTKLAGTQYF. The DNA of the CDR3 is TGTGCCAGCAGCCTAACAAAACTAGCGGGTACGCAGTATTTT.